The 8 T cell receptor beta chains below were found in one sample sequenced in a study of blood T cell repertoires in COVID-19. TCRdb's table, derived via immunoSEQ multiplex PCR, lists solely in-frame clones and lacks some. There are about 130,000 clones in the sample; over 65% occur only once, and around 6% lies in the top ten. Sequencing was carried out using PBMCs or T cells enriched from blood (not recorded which). Source of these receptors: a woman in her forties or fifties who had recovered from COVID-19.

The rearrangement joins TRBV5-1 to TRBJ2-7, with 11 bases matching TRBD2. Germline CDR1 reads SGHRS; CDR2 reads YFSETQ. The CDR3 has 15 amino acids. Trimming at V came to 3 bases and at J to 2 bases, leaving 4 bases not matched to a gene. The CDR3 DNA reads as TGCGCCAGCAGCTCAGGGACTAGCGGACCCTACGAGCAGTACTTC. The encoded protein is CASSSGTSGPYEQYF.

The rearrangement uses TRBV5-6 and TRBJ1-5; D unresolved. Germline CDR1 reads SGHDT; CDR2 reads YYEEEE. The CDR3 covers 15 residues. Trimming took 3 bases from V and 2 from J, leaving 12 bases between them. Here the CDR3 reads CASSSLGSGNQPQHF. The CDR3 DNA is TGTGCCAGCAGCTCCCTTGGCTCAGGCAATCAGCCCCAGCATTTT. Using reference TRBV5-6 and TRBJ1-5 for the parts outside the CDR3, the full variable domain is DAGVTQSPTHLIKTRGQQVTLRCSPKSGHDTVSWYQQALGQGPQFIFQYYEEEERQRGNFPDRFSGHQFPNYSSELNVNALLLGDSALYLCASSSLGSGNQPQHFGDGTRLSIL.

The chain combines TRBV7-6 with TRBJ1-2; no clear D gene. With 2 bases removed from V and 6 bases from J, the gap between germline ends came to 4 bases. Germline-derived CDR1 and CDR2 are SGHVS and FNYEAQ. CDR3 length: 11 amino acids. As DNA, the CDR3 is TGTGCCAGCAGCTTATATCATGGCTACACCTTC. Protein: CASSLYHGYTF. Drawing the rest from reference TRBV7-6 and TRBJ1-2, the complete variable domain is GAGVSQSPRYKVTKRGQDVALRCDPISGHVSLYWYRQALGQGPEFLTYFNYEAQQDKSGLPNDRFSAERPEGSISTLTIQRTEQRDSAMYRCASSLYHGYTFGSGTRLTVV.

This CDR3 reads CASSPDGLGQGWNEQFF. The CDR3 DNA sequence: TGCGCCAGCAGCCCGGACGGTTTGGGACAGGGGTGGAATGAGCAGTTCTTC. The gene calls are TRBV5-1 and TRBJ2-1; 10 positions agree with TRBD1. The CDR3 is made up of 17 amino acids. V was pared by 4 bases and J by 7 bases, with 14 bases of the junction left unmatched. Per the germline V gene, CDR1 is SGHRS and CDR2 is YFSETQ.

The chain recombines TRBV6-5 with TRBJ2-4; D is uncertain. The CDR3 is made up of 16 amino acids. Germline V gene data show CDR1 as MNHEY and CDR2 as SVGAGI. V lost 0 bases to trimming and J lost 0 bases, with 9 bases between them. The CDR3 here is CASSYSQTVAKNIQYF. In nucleotides, the CDR3 is TGTGCCAGCAGTTACTCACAGACCGTAGCCAAAAACATTCAGTACTTC.

J is TRBJ2-1 and V is TRBV7-8; 8 bases are a match to TRBD1. Germline CDR1 and CDR2: SGHVS and FQNEAQ. V was pared by 6 bases and J by 7 bases, with 14 bases of the junction left unmatched. The CDR3 extends over 16 amino acids. CDR3 protein: CASRLDSWTGRNEQFF. CDR3 sequence (DNA): TGTGCCAGCAGGTTGGATTCCTGGACAGGGCGAAATGAGCAGTTCTTC.

The chain is built from TRBV5-5 and TRBJ2-4; TRBD2 agrees at 7 bases. Trimming cost V 3 bases and J 0 bases; bases outside gene matches: 6. Germline V gene data show CDR1 as SGHKS and CDR2 as YYEKEE (reference sequence). This CDR3 has 16 residues. The CDR3 spells CASSSRAGIAKNIQYF. In DNA form, the CDR3 reads TGTGCCAGCAGCTCACGAGCGGGAATAGCCAAAAACATTCAGTACTTC.

The rearrangement joins TRBV5-1 to TRBJ2-1; 15 bases fit TRBD2. CDR1 is SGHRS, CDR2 YFSETQ, per germline. The CDR3 runs 16 residues. J gave up 8 bases and V 4 bases, and 7 bases lay outside the gene matches. The CDR3 protein is CASSVGTSGGLDEQFF. The CDR3 nucleotides read TGCGCCAGCAGCGTAGGGACTAGCGGGGGGTTGGATGAGCAGTTCTTC. The full variable domain, rest sourced from reference TRBV5-1 and TRBJ2-1, is KAGVTQTPRYLIKTRGQQVTLSCSPISGHRSVSWYQQTPGQGLQFLFEYFSETQRNKGNFPGRFSGRQFSNSRSEMNVSTLELGDSALYLCASSVGTSGGLDEQFFGPGTRLTVL.